The T cell receptor beta chain under discussion was sequenced for a study of breast tumors, draining lymph nodes, adjacent tissues. This CDR3 has 15 amino acids. The V and J ends lost 5 bases and 6 bases respectively, with 19 bases between them. This clonotype has ten or more counts. Its antigen is undetermined. One entry per CDR3 protein results from TCRdb running MiXCR on the multiplex PCR reads. The sample has fewer than 80,000 distinct CDR3 sequences, roughly 40% seen once. Overall study results and limits: Tumor and nontumor repertoires were significantly more similar in luminal-like than in basal-like breast cancer. That most tumor T cells come from lymph nodes remained unproven. Findings are consistent with lymph node origin and intratumoral expansion of most tumor T cells. Tumors had less TCR diversity than lymph nodes, more than nontumor tissue.

The TCR was taken from a female donor with breast cancer. Some clones in this sample may be carry-over from other donors' samples. Sequenced: breast tumor tissue. The chain is built from TRBV12-3 or TRBV12-4 and TRBJ1-2; D might be TRBD1 (5 bases). CDR3 amino acids: CASSTRQLSKDGYTF. CDR3 coding DNA: TGTGCCAGCAGTACACGACAGCTATCAAAGGATGGCTACACCTTC.